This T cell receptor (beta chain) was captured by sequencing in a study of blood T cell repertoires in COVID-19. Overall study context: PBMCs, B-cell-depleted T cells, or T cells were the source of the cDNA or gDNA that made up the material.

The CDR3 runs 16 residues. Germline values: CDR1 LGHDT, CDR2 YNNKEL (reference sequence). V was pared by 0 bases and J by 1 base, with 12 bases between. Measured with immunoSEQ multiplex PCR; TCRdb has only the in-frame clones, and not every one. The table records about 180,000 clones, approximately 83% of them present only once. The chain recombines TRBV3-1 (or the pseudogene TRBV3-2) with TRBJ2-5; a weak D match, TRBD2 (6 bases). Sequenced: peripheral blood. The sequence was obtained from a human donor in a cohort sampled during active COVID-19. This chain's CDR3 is CASSQDPEGPQETQYF. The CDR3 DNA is TGTGCCAGCAGCCAAGATCCGGAGGGCCCCCAAGAGACCCAGTACTTC.